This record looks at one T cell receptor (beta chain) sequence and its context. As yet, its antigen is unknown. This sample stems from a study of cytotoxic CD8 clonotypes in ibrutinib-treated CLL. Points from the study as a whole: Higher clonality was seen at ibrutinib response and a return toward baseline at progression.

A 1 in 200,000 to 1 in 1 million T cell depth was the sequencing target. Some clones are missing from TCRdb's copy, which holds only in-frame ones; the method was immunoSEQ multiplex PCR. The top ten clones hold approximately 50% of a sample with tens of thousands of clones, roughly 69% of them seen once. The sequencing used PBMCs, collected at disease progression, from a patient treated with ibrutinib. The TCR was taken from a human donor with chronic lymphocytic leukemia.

The DNA for the CDR3 is TGTGCCAGCAGTAAAAGGGGACAGGCCTACGAGCAGTACTTC. Translation: CASSKRGQAYEQYF. The chain combines TRBV6-1 with TRBJ2-7; 8 bases match TRBD1. CDR3 size: 14 residues. From germline, CDR1 is MNHNS and CDR2 SASEGT. The V and J ends lost 5 bases and 2 bases, in that order; junction bases with no gene match: 5.